One and the same sample provided the 26 T cell receptor beta chains below, sequenced in a study of cytomegalovirus exposure and HLA in healthy donors (dated by TCRdb to 2016 to 2017). Receptor amplification or capture employed the immunoSEQ multiplex PCR assay. For the multiplex PCR, a mixture combining 60 forward primers for TCR Vbeta segments and 13 reverse primers for TCR Jbeta segments was used. TCRdb's version of the immuneACCESS table is confined to in-frame rearrangements and falls short of the full clone set. An unresolved V gene accounts for under half of the shortfall where checked; the remainder is of unknown origin. In all, the sample holds approximately 220,000 clones, and about 74% of those were seen once. Together, the top ten hold 1.8% of the sample. Sequencing used PBMCs. These receptors were obtained from a woman younger than 45 in good health and CMV-seronegative.

J is TRBJ2-5 and V is TRBV7-8; no clear D gene. Germline V lookup: CDR1 SGHVS, CDR2 FQNEAQ. V lost 1 base to trimming and J lost 12 bases, with 12 bases between them. The CDR3 has 12 residues. CDR3: CASSLDERVEYF. CDR3 nucleotides: TGTGCCAGCAGCTTAGACGAGCGTGTGGAGTACTTC.

The genes are TRBV19 and TRBJ2-7, with TRBD1 as a possible D gene (6 bases). The CDR3 consists of 13 residues. Germline CDR1 LNHDA, CDR2 SQIVND (reference sequence). Trimming pared 4 bases from V and 6 bases from J, leaving 13 bases between. The CDR3 region has the DNA TGTGCCAGTAGTAGCACAGGGATTCGCGAGCAGTACTTC. Protein: CASSSTGIREQYF.

The chain uses TRBV11-3 and TRBJ2-2, with D hard to call. Germline V gene data show CDR1 as SGHNT and CDR2 as YENEEA. Trimming stripped 4 bases from V and 2 bases from J, with 8 bases between. The CDR3 loop spans 14 amino acids. CDR3: CASSSRLNTGELFF. The CDR3 DNA reads TGTGCCAGCAGCTCCCGACTTAACACCGGGGAGCTGTTTTTT. The full variable domain, with the rest looked up from reference TRBV11-3 and TRBJ2-2, is EAGVVQSPRYKIIEKKQPVAFWCNPISGHNTLYWYLQNLGQGPELLIRYENEEAVDDSQLPKDRFSAERLKGVDSTLKIQPAELGDSAVYLCASSSRLNTGELFFGEGSRLTVL.

This sequence joins TRBV27 and TRBJ2-1, with D tentatively TRBD2 (6 bases). V lost 0 bases, J lost 3 bases, and 15 bases lay in between. CDR1 is MNHEY, CDR2 SMNVEV, per germline (reference sequence). CDR3 length equals 17 residues. The CDR3 DNA follows: TGTGCCAGCAGTTTATCTTTCGCTAGCGCGATCTACAATGAGCAGTTCTTC. Translation: CASSLSFASAIYNEQFF.

The chain uses TRBV19 and TRBJ1-3; no clear D gene. The CDR3 extends over 16 amino acids. Trimming stripped 2 bases from V and 0 bases from J, with 11 bases between. CDR1 LNHDA and CDR2 SQIVND come from the germline V gene (reference sequence). The CDR3 reads CASSISVAGSGNTIYF. The DNA for the CDR3 is TGTGCCAGTAGTATATCCGTCGCAGGCTCTGGAAACACCATATATTTT.

J is TRBJ1-2 and V is TRBV27, with 9 positions matching TRBD1. Germline trimming cut 4 bases from V and 8 bases from J; bases unmatched to any gene: 8. CDR1 and CDR2 (germline): MNHEY, SMNVEV (reference sequence). The CDR3 consists of 14 residues. In DNA form, the CDR3 reads TGTGCCAGCAGTTCTACCGGGACAGGGAACGGCTACACCTTC. Encoded protein: CASSSTGTGNGYTF.

This sequence joins TRBV5-6 and TRBJ1-2; the D is unclear. V lost 0 bases and J lost 7, with 13 bases in between. The CDR3 has 14 amino acids. Germline V lookup: CDR1 SGHDT, CDR2 YYEEEE. The CDR3 protein is CASSLVREATGYTF. CDR3 sequence (DNA): TGTGCCAGCAGCTTGGTGAGGGAGGCGACTGGCTACACCTTC.

The chain has TRBV25-1 and TRBJ2-7, with 9 bases lining up with TRBD2. The V gene end was trimmed by 7 bases and the J gene end by 9 bases; junction bases not matched to a gene: 13. The germline V gene encodes CDR1 MGHDK and CDR2 SYGVNS. This CDR3 contains 14 residues. CDR3 DNA sequence: TGTGCCAGCAACCCAGGGATAGCGGGGGAACGGCAGTACTTC. Its translation: CASNPGIAGERQYF.

This clone was recorded only once. The rearrangement uses TRBV6-1 and TRBJ2-1, with TRBD2 identical over 13 bases. With 7 bases clipped from V and 9 bases from J, the junction kept 6 bases outside the gene matches. The CDR3 length is 14 residues. Germline V lookup: CDR1 MNHNS, CDR2 SASEGT. In DNA, the CDR3 is TGTGCCAGCATTGGACTAGCGGGAGTGGCTGAGCAGTTCTTC. Its protein is CASIGLAGVAEQFF.

The V call is TRBV29-1, the J call TRBJ2-2; no definite D call. Deletions cut 3 bases from V and 5 bases from J, with 4 bases between. The germline V gene has CDR1 SQVTM and CDR2 ANQGSEA. The length of the CDR3 is 11 residues. This CDR3 is CSVEETGELFF. Written as DNA, the CDR3 is TGCAGCGTTGAGGAGACCGGGGAGCTGTTTTTT.

CDR3 residues: CASSFRLGGRARNEQFF. CDR3 DNA sequence: TGTGCCAGTAGTTTCCGACTCGGCGGGAGGGCCCGCAATGAGCAGTTCTTC. The chain recombines TRBV19 with TRBJ2-1; 9 positions match TRBD2. V lost 5 bases, J lost 6 bases, and 14 bases stayed unmatched. This CDR3 region has 17 residues. Germline V lookup: CDR1 LNHDA, CDR2 SQIVND (reference sequence).

The chain is built from TRBV10-3 and TRBJ1-5; D is ambiguous. Germline loops: CDR1 ENHRY, CDR2 SYGVKD. The CDR3 loop spans 13 amino acids. Between the trimmed V and J ends, which lost 3 bases and 6 bases, there was a span of 9 bases. The CDR3 protein is CAISDLPRQPQHF. In DNA form, the CDR3 reads TGTGCCATCAGTGATCTTCCCCGTCAGCCCCAGCATTTT.

The chain uses TRBV11-2 and TRBJ2-7; D might be TRBD2 (6 bases). Germline assignment: CDR1 SGHAT and CDR2 FQNNGV. Trimming stripped 4 bases from V and 2 bases from J, with 15 bases between. The CDR3 is 15 amino acids. The CDR3 sequence: CASSWTGGTPYEQYF. The CDR3 nucleotides read TGTGCCAGCAGCTGGACGGGCGGGACCCCCTACGAGCAGTACTTC.

The chain employs TRBV19 and TRBJ2-3; 9 bases line up with TRBD2. V was pared by 1 base and J by 1 base, with 9 bases of the junction left unmatched. CDR1 is LNHDA and CDR2 is SQIVND in the germline V gene (reference sequence). This CDR3 is built from 18 residues. The CDR3 DNA reads as TGTGCCAGTAGTATAGGGCTAGCGGGGCGGTTTGGCACAGATACGCAGTATTTT. Its translation: CASSIGLAGRFGTDTQYF. Using reference TRBV19 and TRBJ2-3 for the parts outside the CDR3, the full variable domain is DGGITQSPKYLFRKEGQNVTLSCEQNLNHDAMYWYRQDPGQGLRLIYYSQIVNDFQKGDIAEGYSVSREKKESFPLTVTSAQKNPTAFYLCASSIGLAGRFGTDTQYFGPGTRLTVL.

The rearrangement links TRBV11-3 to TRBJ1-1, with D perhaps TRBD1 (5 bases). Trimming removed 3 bases from V and 1 base from J, with 9 bases in between. Germline CDR1 SGHNT, CDR2 YENEEA. The CDR3 has 14 residues. For the CDR3, the DNA is TGTGCCAGCAGCTTGGGGGGGGAGAACACTGAAGCTTTCTTT. Translated, it gives CASSLGGENTEAFF. The full variable domain, rest sourced from reference TRBV11-3 and TRBJ1-1, is EAGVVQSPRYKIIEKKQPVAFWCNPISGHNTLYWYLQNLGQGPELLIRYENEEAVDDSQLPKDRFSAERLKGVDSTLKIQPAELGDSAVYLCASSLGGENTEAFFGQGTRLTVV.

The chain uses TRBV6-6 and TRBJ1-2, with D unresolved. The CDR3 extends over 13 amino acids. The ends were cut back, 2 bases at V and 8 bases at J, with 12 bases in the middle. Germline lookup yields CDR1 MNHNY and CDR2 SVGAGI (reference sequence). The CDR3 is CASSYRRSEGYTF. Here the CDR3 DNA reads TGTGCCAGCAGTTACAGACGCTCGGAGGGCTACACCTTC.

V usage is TRBV6-1 and J usage is TRBJ2-3, with D tentatively TRBD2 (5 bases). The V end was cut by 2 bases, the J end by 3 bases, with 15 bases between. The CDR3 spans 16 residues. From germline, CDR1 is MNHNS and CDR2 SASEGT. The CDR3 sequence is CASSELQAVPTDTQYF. CDR3 DNA: TGTGCCAGCAGTGAACTTCAAGCGGTACCAACAGATACGCAGTATTTT.

This sequence joins TRBV5-4 and TRBJ1-1; perhaps TRBD1 as D (6 bases). Trimming removed 3 bases from V and 8 bases from J, with 11 bases in between. This CDR3 has 12 residues. Germline V gene lookup returns CDR1 SGHNT and CDR2 YYREEE (reference sequence). The CDR3 protein is CASSSPGQEAFF. The CDR3 DNA follows: TGTGCCAGCAGCTCACCTGGACAGGAAGCTTTCTTT. The entire variable domain, with the rest obtained from reference TRBV5-4 and TRBJ1-1, is as follows: ETGVTQSPTHLIKTRGQQVTLRCSSQSGHNTVSWYQQALGQGPQFIFQYYREEENGRGNFPPRFSGLQFPNYSSELNVNALELDDSALYLCASSSPGQEAFFGQGTRLTVV.

The count of this clone is one. The chain recombines TRBV6-5 with TRBJ2-1; TRBD2 aligns across 8 bases. CDR1 and CDR2 from the germline V gene are MNHEY and SVGAGI. CDR3 length: 15 residues. Trimming removed 4 bases from V and 7 bases from J; junction bases left unmatched: 9. CDR3 DNA: TGTGCCAGCAGTTCCTCCGGGACTAGACGTAATGAGCAGTTCTTC. This codes for CASSSSGTRRNEQFF.

The rearrangement uses TRBV5-1 and TRBJ1-1; D remains unclear. This CDR3 is built from 13 residues. Trimming pared 6 bases from V and 3 bases from J, leaving 12 bases between. Germline CDR1 SGHRS, CDR2 YFSETQ. The CDR3 loop is CASKPRFDTEAFF. The CDR3 region has the DNA TGCGCCAGCAAACCCAGGTTCGACACTGAAGCTTTCTTT.

CDR3 sequence reads: CASSLAGGYYNEQFF. In nucleotides, the CDR3 is TGTGCCAGCAGCTTGGCTGGAGGTTACTACAATGAGCAGTTCTTC. The chain uses TRBV5-6 and TRBJ2-1; possibly TRBD2 for D (5 bases). The V gene's germline CDR1 is SGHDT and CDR2 YYEEEE. Trimming stripped 0 bases from V and 3 bases from J, with 10 bases between. The CDR3 is 15 residues long.

The chain combines TRBV6-4 with TRBJ1-5, with D maybe TRBD1 (5 bases). V lost 4 bases, J lost 3 bases, and 19 bases lay in between. The CDR3 covers 17 residues. The germline CDR1 and CDR2 sequences are MRHNA and SNTAGT. The CDR3 nucleotides are TGTGCCAGCAGTGGCGATCAACAGGCCTGGTACAATCAGCCCCAGCATTTT. It codes for CASSGDQQAWYNQPQHF.

This chain joins TRBV19 and TRBJ1-4; D is undetermined. Germline V gene lookup returns CDR1 LNHDA and CDR2 SQIVND (reference sequence). The CDR3 sequence is 10 residues long. Trimming shortened V by 8 bases and J by 8 bases, and 6 bases separated the two germline ends. CDR3 region: CASLGEKLFF. The CDR3, as DNA: TGTGCCAGTCTCGGGGAAAAACTGTTTTTT.

The chain joins TRBV7-3 to TRBJ2-5; 7 nucleotides align to TRBD2. J gave up 4 bases and V 2 bases, and 7 bases lay outside the gene matches. This CDR3 region has 15 residues. CDR1 is SGHTA and CDR2 is FQGTGA in the germline V gene. CDR3 coding DNA: TGTGCCAGCAGCTTACACGGGGGAGGGTCAGAGACCCAGTACTTC. Amino acids: CASSLHGGGSETQYF.

The genes are TRBV5-1 and TRBJ1-2, with TRBD1 as a possible D gene (5 bases). V was pared by 2 bases and J by 4 bases, with 21 bases between. Germline V CDR1 and CDR2: SGHRS, YFSETQ. This CDR3 contains 17 residues. The CDR3 here is CASSLEPGGRRFYGYTF. CDR3 nucleotides: TGCGCCAGCAGCTTAGAGCCCGGGGGACGGAGGTTCTATGGCTACACCTTC.

The table lists this clone with a count of one. The chain employs TRBV30 and TRBJ2-3; TRBD1 might be the D (5 bases). The germline V and J ends were trimmed by 3 bases and 7 bases, with 20 bases remaining between them. Per germline, CDR1 GTSNPN and CDR2 SVGIG (reference sequence). The CDR3 contains 15 residues. The CDR3 coding sequence is TGTGCCTGGAGGGTTCCAGGGCCTCTCTCGTATACGCAGTATTTT. Its protein product is CAWRVPGPLSYTQYF. Together with reference TRBV30 and TRBJ2-3, the CDR3 gives the full variable domain: SQTIHQWPATLVQPVGSPLSLECTVEGTSNPNLYWYRQAAGRGLQLLFYSVGIGQISSEVPQNLSASRPQDRQFILSSKKLLLSDSGFYLCAWRVPGPLSYTQYFGPGTRLTVL.